This T cell receptor (beta chain) was recovered during a study of shared clonotypes between healthy human individuals. For the study at large: Used for every donor were three CD4 naive, three CD4 memory, two CD8 naive and one CD8 memory plate.

Clones were read by immunoSEQ multiplex PCR, and TCRdb kept only the in-frame ones, dropping some. The table includes 550,000 to 850,000 clones, 72% detected once. With respect to this clone: The antigen remains undetermined.

Donors, healthy HIV-negative adults, lacked recent acute infections or vaccinations. Trimming removed 10 bases at V and 8 bases at J, with 14 bases between. The germline V gene has CDR1 MNHEY and CDR2 SVGAGI. CDR3 length: 11 residues. Study conclusions and caveats: Clonotypes shared by all four donors outscored non-shared clonotypes in generation probability.

This chain links TRBV6-5 with TRBJ1-2, with D unresolved. Sequencing input: memory CD4+ T cells sorted from blood. The subset here: CD45RA-negative fraction. The receptor was isolated from a woman aged 30 to 39 in good health. The CDR3 here is CATSLGYGYTF. The CDR3 DNA reads as TGTGCCACAAGCCTGGGGTACGGCTACACCTTC.